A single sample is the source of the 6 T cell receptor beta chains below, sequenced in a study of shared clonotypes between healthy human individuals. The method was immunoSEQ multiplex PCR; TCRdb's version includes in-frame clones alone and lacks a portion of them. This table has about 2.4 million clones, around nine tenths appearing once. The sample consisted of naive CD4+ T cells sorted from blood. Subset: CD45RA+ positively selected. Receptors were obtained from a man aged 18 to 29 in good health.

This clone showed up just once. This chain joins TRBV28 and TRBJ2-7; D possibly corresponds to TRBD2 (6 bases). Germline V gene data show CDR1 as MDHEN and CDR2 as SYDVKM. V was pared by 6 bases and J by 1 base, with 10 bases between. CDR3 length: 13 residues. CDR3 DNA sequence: TGTGCCAGCAGGAGTGGGGGGTCCTACGAGCAGTACTTC. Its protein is CASRSGGSYEQYF.

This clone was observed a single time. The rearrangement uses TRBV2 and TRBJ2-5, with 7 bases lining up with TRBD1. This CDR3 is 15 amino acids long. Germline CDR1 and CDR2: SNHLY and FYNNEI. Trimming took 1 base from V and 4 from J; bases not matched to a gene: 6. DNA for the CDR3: TGTGCCAGCAGTGAAGAGACAGGGACCGGAGAGACCCAGTACTTC. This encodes CASSEETGTGETQYF.

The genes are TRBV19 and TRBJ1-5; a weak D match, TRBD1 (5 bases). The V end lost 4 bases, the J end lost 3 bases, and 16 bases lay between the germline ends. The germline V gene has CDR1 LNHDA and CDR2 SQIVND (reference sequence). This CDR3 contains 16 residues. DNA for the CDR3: TGTGCCAGTAGTACGGTTCGAGACAGTTACAATCAGCCCCAGCATTTT. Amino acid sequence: CASSTVRDSYNQPQHF.

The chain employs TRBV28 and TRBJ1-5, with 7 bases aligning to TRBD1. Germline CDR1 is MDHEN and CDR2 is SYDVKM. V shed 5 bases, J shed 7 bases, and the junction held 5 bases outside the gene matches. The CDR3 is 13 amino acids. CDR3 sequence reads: CASSRQGKQPQHF. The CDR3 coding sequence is TGTGCCAGCAGTCGACAGGGAAAGCAGCCCCAGCATTTT.

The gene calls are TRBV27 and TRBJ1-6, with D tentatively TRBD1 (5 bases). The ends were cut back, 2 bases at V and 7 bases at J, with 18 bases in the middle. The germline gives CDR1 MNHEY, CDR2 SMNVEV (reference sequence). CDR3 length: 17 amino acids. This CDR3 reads CASSLSFGAGSNSPLHF. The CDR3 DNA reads TGTGCCAGCAGTTTAAGTTTCGGGGCAGGGAGCAATTCACCCCTCCACTTT.

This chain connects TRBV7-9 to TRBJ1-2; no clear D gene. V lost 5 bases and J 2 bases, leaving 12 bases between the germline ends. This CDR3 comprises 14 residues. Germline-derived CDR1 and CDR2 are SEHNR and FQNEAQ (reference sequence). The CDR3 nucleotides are TGTGCCAGCAGCCCCCGGGAGACAAACTATGGCTACACCTTC. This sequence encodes CASSPRETNYGYTF.